These 4 T cell receptor beta chains came from one sample sequenced in a study of Ad26.COV2.S vaccination and SARS-CoV-2 variants. Clones were read by immunoSEQ multiplex PCR, and TCRdb kept only the in-frame ones, dropping some. This sample yields fewer than 400,000 clones, of which roughly 90% are seen a single time; about 5% belongs to the top ten. Treatment meaning: approximately 18 received Ad26.COV2.S at low or high dose, single or two shots; about five received placebo; per-sample allocation not given. Samples analyzed were those drawn on day 63 after the first vaccine or placebo injection. The sequences come from peripheral blood, collected in a trial of Ad26.COV2.S vaccine versus placebo. All receptors come from a person between 18 and 59 years old who received the Ad26.COV2.S COVID-19 vaccine or a placebo.

The DNA for the CDR3 is TGTGCCAGCAGCCAAGCTGGCCGGCCGGGGGCCCTCTCCTACAATGAGCAGTTCTTC. Its translation: CASSQAGRPGALSYNEQFF. The V and J genes are TRBV11-2 and TRBJ2-1; D could derive from TRBD1 or TRBD2 (6 bases each). The CDR3 is made up of 19 amino acids. Germline V CDR1 and CDR2: SGHAT, FQNNGV. V gave up 5 bases and J gave up 0 bases, with 23 bases separating them.

This CDR3 is CASSLEGLAGLGNTIYF. For the CDR3, the DNA is TGTGCCAGCAGCTTAGAGGGTCTGGCAGGGCTAGGAAACACCATATATTTT. The V call is TRBV7-8, the J call TRBJ1-3, with a tentative D call TRBD1 (5 bases). CDR3 length: 17 residues. Looked up from germline, CDR1 is SGHVS and CDR2 is FQNEAQ. V gave up 1 base and J gave up 4 bases, with 17 bases separating them.

The chain employs TRBV12-5 and TRBJ2-3; a weak D match, TRBD1 (5 bases). V lost 1 base, J lost 7 bases, and 15 bases lay in between. This CDR3 has 15 amino acids. In germline, CDR1 is LGHNT, CDR2 FRNRAP. CDR3 DNA sequence: TGTGCTAGTGGTTTGGCTCCAGAAGGGGATCATACGCAGTATTTT. Protein product: CASGLAPEGDHTQYF.

With regard to this clone: Additional DNA sequences in this sample encode the identical CDR3. The chain combines TRBV6-2 or TRBV6-3 with TRBJ2-7; D remains ambiguous. With 0 bases removed from V and 3 bases from J, the gap between germline ends came to 6 bases. Germline V gene data show CDR1 as MNHEY and CDR2 as SVGEGT. The CDR3 is 13 amino acids. The CDR3 DNA follows: TGTGCCAGCAGTTACTCGCAGATCTACGAGCAGTACGTC. Residues: CASSYSQIYEQYV.